What follows are 22 T cell receptor beta chains derived from one specimen sequenced in a study of T cells in Graves' hyperthyroidism and ophthalmopathy. The source material, RNA transcripts, was used to amplify TCR beta CDR3 regions. A set of HTBI primers served as the primers for a first-round RT-PCR of the TCR CDR3. TCRdb re-analysed the multiplex PCR reads in MiXCR, keeping a single row per CDR3 protein. The profile shows a few hundred thousand distinct CDR3 sequences, about 15% of them singletons. The sample consisted of blood. These receptors were taken from a woman between 25 and 40 years old with Graves' hyperthyroidism.

The gene calls are TRBV29-1 and TRBJ1-2; 9 positions match TRBD1. The J segment lost 8 bases and the V segment lost 4 bases, leaving 8 bases of the junction unmatched. Germline CDR1 SQVTM, CDR2 ANQGSEA. This CDR3 has 13 amino acids. The CDR3 loop is CSVVKDRGGGYTF. CDR3 sequence (DNA): TGCAGCGTTGTAAAGGACAGGGGAGGCGGCTACACCTTC.

This clonotype has just a few counts. The chain couples TRBV7-8 to TRBJ2-3, with 13 bases lining up with TRBD2. CDR3 length: 17 residues. The V and J ends lost 0 bases and 4 bases, in that order; junction bases with no gene match: 4. The germline gives CDR1 SGHVS, CDR2 FQNEAQ. In DNA, the CDR3 is TGTGCCAGCAGCTTAGCCGGGACTAGCGGGATGTCAGATACGCAGTATTTT. Translation: CASSLAGTSGMSDTQYF.

The chain carries TRBV20-1 and TRBJ2-1, with TRBD2 matching 8 bases. The CDR3 is made up of 14 amino acids. The V gene's germline CDR1 is DFQATT and CDR2 SNEGSKA (reference sequence). V lost 2 bases, J lost 7 bases, and 7 bases stayed unmatched. The CDR3 protein is CSARPGLAWNEQFF. The CDR3 DNA is TGCAGTGCTAGACCAGGACTAGCTTGGAATGAGCAGTTCTTC.

This clonotype was seen at least ten times. This chain connects TRBV28 to TRBJ1-1; 7 bases agree with TRBD1. The CDR3 extends over 14 amino acids. Germline V lookup: CDR1 MDHEN, CDR2 SYDVKM. Trimming cost V 2 bases and J 11 bases; bases outside gene matches: 11. CDR3 in DNA: TGTGCCAGCAGTTTAAGCATGACAGGGCGTCAGGCTTTCTTT. Its protein is CASSLSMTGRQAFF.

The chain has TRBV12-3 or TRBV12-4 and TRBJ2-2; 14 bases line up with TRBD2. The length of the CDR3 is 16 residues. Losses at the gene ends were 7 bases for V and 6 bases for J; bases not matched to a gene: 7. The CDR3 nucleotides read TGTGCCAGCACCCAGGGACTAGCGGGAGACCCCGGGGAGCTGTTTTTT. The encoded protein is CASTQGLAGDPGELFF.

This clonotype was picked up many times. CDR3 coding DNA: TGTGCCAGCAGCCCTACAGGGGGGGCAGGGGCTGGGGGTGAGCAGTTCTTC. It is translated as CASSPTGGAGAGGEQFF. The chain recombines TRBV7-3 with TRBJ2-1; maybe TRBD1 (8 bases). Germline CDR1 SGHTA, CDR2 FQGTGA. V dropped 5 bases and J dropped 9 bases, with 26 bases sitting between them. This CDR3 has 17 residues. Together with reference TRBV7-3 and TRBJ2-1, the CDR3 gives the full variable domain: GAGVSQTPSNKVTEKGKYVELRCDPISGHTALYWYRQSLGQGPEFLIYFQGTGAADDSGLPNDRFFAVRPEGSVSTLKIQRTERGDSAVYLCASSPTGGAGAGGEQFFGPGTRLTVL.

This clonotype has ten or more counts. The chain recombines TRBV6-5 with TRBJ1-1; D is uncertain. Germline CDR1 and CDR2: MNHEY and SVGAGI. The germline V and J ends were trimmed by 2 bases and 4 bases, with 8 bases remaining between them. The CDR3 length is 13 residues. DNA for the CDR3: TGTGCCAGCAGTTACGGAGTTTTCACTGAAGCTTTCTTT. This encodes CASSYGVFTEAFF.

At least ten counts were recorded for this clonotype. This chain uses TRBV11-2 with TRBJ2-1; 10 bases fit TRBD2. CDR1 and CDR2 (germline): SGHAT, FQNNGV. Germline trimming cut 2 bases from V and 8 bases from J; bases unmatched to any gene: 3. The CDR3 runs 14 residues. CDR3 nucleotide sequence: TGTGCCAGCAGCTTATACGGACTAGCGGATGAGCAGTTCTTC. Translation: CASSLYGLADEQFF.

This clonotype was recorded many times. V gene TRBV4-3 combines with J gene TRBJ2-3, with 8 bases aligning to TRBD2. J was trimmed by 4 bases and V by 1 base; bases with no gene match: 4. The CDR3 runs 15 residues. Germline V gene sequence: CDR1 LGHNA, CDR2 YSLEER. The CDR3 loop is CASSQVGLASDTQYF. In DNA form, the CDR3 reads TGCGCCAGCAGCCAAGTAGGACTAGCCTCAGATACGCAGTATTTT.

J is TRBJ2-5 and V is TRBV20-1, with 10 bases aligning to TRBD2. Looked up from germline, CDR1 is DFQATT and CDR2 is SNEGSKA (reference sequence). J lost 5 bases, V lost 5 bases, and 14 bases had no gene match. This CDR3 comprises 16 residues. CDR3: CSAAHAASGGGETQYF. CDR3 coding DNA: TGCAGTGCTGCTCACGCCGCTAGCGGGGGTGGGGAGACCCAGTACTTC.

The chain uses TRBV12-3 or TRBV12-4 and TRBJ2-1, with 7 bases that match TRBD1. The junction had 6 bases not matched to a gene; V was cut back by 4 bases and J by 3 bases. The CDR3 consists of 15 residues. CDR3 residues: CASSSGTDYYNEQFF. The DNA for the CDR3 is TGTGCCAGCAGTTCGGGGACAGACTACTACAATGAGCAGTTCTTC.

The J gene is TRBJ2-1, the V gene TRBV14; 11 bases fit TRBD1. Germline values: CDR1 SGHDN, CDR2 FVKESK. CDR3 length: 17 residues. Trimming at V came to 1 base and at J to 4 bases, leaving 6 bases not matched to a gene. This CDR3 is CASSQVGTGGVYNEQFF. CDR3 nucleotides: TGTGCCAGCAGCCAAGTGGGGACAGGGGGAGTATACAATGAGCAGTTCTTC.

This clonotype was recorded many times. This sequence joins TRBV6-1 and TRBJ2-7; 9 bases agree with TRBD1. Germline CDR1 MNHNS, CDR2 SASEGT. Trimming removed 6 bases from V and 7 bases from J; junction bases left unmatched: 13. This CDR3 has 15 residues. The CDR3 here is CASSYNRDRVGEQYF. CDR3 bases: TGTGCCAGCAGCTATAACCGGGACAGGGTCGGGGAGCAGTACTTC.

As concerns this clonotype: This may arise from a read error, as a much more abundant clone is one base away. This chain joins TRBV10-3 and TRBJ2-1, with D unresolved. Germline CDR1 reads ENHRY; CDR2 reads SYGVKD. Deletions cut 0 bases from V and 9 bases from J, with 6 bases between. The CDR3 loop spans 12 amino acids. In DNA, the CDR3 is TGTGCCATCAGTGAGTCCCTAAGTGAGCAGTTCTTC. It encodes CAISESLSEQFF.

The sample holds a few counts of this clonotype. The chain combines TRBV15 with TRBJ2-7; maybe TRBD2 (6 bases). Trimming pared 0 bases from V and 0 bases from J, leaving 24 bases between. This CDR3 is 20 amino acids long. Germline V gene sequence: CDR1 LNHNV, CDR2 YYDKDF (reference sequence). The CDR3 coding sequence is TGTGCCACCAGCAGAGATCGGGTTAGGGGATCTAGCGACCGCTCCTACGAGCAGTACTTC. It yields the protein CATSRDRVRGSSDRSYEQYF.

The V and J genes are TRBV6-1 and TRBJ2-7; TRBD2 aligns across 7 bases. This CDR3 spans 14 amino acids. Trimming took 2 bases from V and 2 from J; bases not matched to a gene: 3. Germline V gives CDR1 MNHNS, CDR2 SASEGT. The CDR3 here is CASSEYGGTYEQYF. DNA of the CDR3: TGTGCCAGCAGTGAATACGGGGGGACCTACGAGCAGTACTTC.

The chain combines TRBV5-4 with TRBJ2-5; tentative D call: TRBD1 (7 bases). Looked up from germline, CDR1 is SGHNT and CDR2 is YYREEE (reference sequence). V was pared by 9 bases and J by 5 bases, with 26 bases between. There are 16 residues in the CDR3. CDR3 coding DNA: TGTGCCACCACGGAGGGACAGTCGAGTGAGCGGGAGACCCAGTACTTC. Translation gives CATTEGQSSERETQYF.

This clonotype was recorded many times. This chain uses TRBV7-3 with TRBJ2-7; 10 nucleotides line up with TRBD2. V lost 6 bases to trimming and J lost 6 bases; unmatched junction nucleotides: 5. Germline V gene lookup returns CDR1 SGHTA and CDR2 FQGTGA. The CDR3 is 13 amino acids. The CDR3 region is CASSIAGGTEQYF. In DNA, the CDR3 is TGTGCCAGCAGTATAGCGGGAGGTACCGAGCAGTACTTC.

This clonotype was observed at least ten times. V usage is TRBV20-1 and J usage is TRBJ2-1; TRBD2 agrees at 10 bases. J was trimmed by 2 bases and V by 8 bases; bases with no gene match: 9. The CDR3 totals 15 residues. From germline, CDR1 is DFQATT and CDR2 SNEGSKA (reference sequence). The CDR3 sequence is CSTTTGTSAYNEQFF. CDR3 nucleotide sequence: TGCAGTACGACGACCGGGACTAGCGCCTACAATGAGCAGTTCTTC.

This clonotype was observed a few times. This rearrangement joins TRBV15 to TRBJ2-1, with 10 bases aligning to TRBD2. The germline V gene encodes CDR1 LNHNV and CDR2 YYDKDF (reference sequence). The trim removed 0 bases at V and 8 bases at J, leaving 10 bases unmatched. The CDR3 covers 17 residues. The CDR3 DNA sequence: TGTGCCACCAGCAGAGATCCTGAGCTAGCGGGAGTGGATGAGCAGTTCTTC. It codes for CATSRDPELAGVDEQFF.

This clonotype showed up many times. For the CDR3, the DNA is TGTGCCATCAGTGAGTCGTCGGCAGGGTACAATGAGCAGTTCTTC. This codes for CAISESSAGYNEQFF. This chain connects TRBV10-3 to TRBJ2-1; tentative D call: TRBD1 (5 bases). This CDR3 contains 15 residues. V was cut by 0 bases and J by 4 bases, with 10 bases left in between. Germline V gene data show CDR1 as ENHRY and CDR2 as SYGVKD.

This clonotype has only a few counts. The V and J genes are TRBV30 and TRBJ2-1; TRBD2 is a possible D gene (6 bases). Germline CDR1 GTSNPN, CDR2 SVGIG (reference sequence). The CDR3 extends over 19 amino acids. V lost 2 bases and J 4 bases, leaving 27 bases between the germline ends. CDR3 DNA sequence: TGTGCCTGGAGTTCCACTAGCCAGGGCATCACCAATGGGTACAATGAGCAGTTCTTC. This gives the protein CAWSSTSQGITNGYNEQFF.